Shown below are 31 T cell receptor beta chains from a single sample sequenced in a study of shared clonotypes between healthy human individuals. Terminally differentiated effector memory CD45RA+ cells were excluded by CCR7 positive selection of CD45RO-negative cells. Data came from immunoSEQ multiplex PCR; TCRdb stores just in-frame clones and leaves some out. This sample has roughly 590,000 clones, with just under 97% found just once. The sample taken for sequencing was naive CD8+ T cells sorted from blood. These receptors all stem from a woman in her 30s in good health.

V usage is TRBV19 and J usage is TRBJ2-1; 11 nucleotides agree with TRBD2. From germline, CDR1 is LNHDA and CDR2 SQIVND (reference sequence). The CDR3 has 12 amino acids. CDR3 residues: CATSGTNNEQFF. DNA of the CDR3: TGTGCGACTAGCGGGACTAACAATGAGCAGTTCTTC.

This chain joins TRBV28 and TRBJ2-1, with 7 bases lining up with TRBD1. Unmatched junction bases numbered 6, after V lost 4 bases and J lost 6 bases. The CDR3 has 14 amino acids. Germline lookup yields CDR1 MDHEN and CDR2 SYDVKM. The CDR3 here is CASSSEQGFNEQFF. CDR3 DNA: TGTGCCAGCAGTTCCGAACAGGGGTTCAATGAGCAGTTCTTC.

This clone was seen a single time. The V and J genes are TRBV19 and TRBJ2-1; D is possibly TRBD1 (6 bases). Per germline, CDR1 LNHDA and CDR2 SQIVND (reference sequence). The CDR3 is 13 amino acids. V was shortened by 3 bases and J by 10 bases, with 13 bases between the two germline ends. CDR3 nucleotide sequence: TGTGCCAGTAGTATTTCGCAGGGGATAGAGCAGTTCTTC. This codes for CASSISQGIEQFF.

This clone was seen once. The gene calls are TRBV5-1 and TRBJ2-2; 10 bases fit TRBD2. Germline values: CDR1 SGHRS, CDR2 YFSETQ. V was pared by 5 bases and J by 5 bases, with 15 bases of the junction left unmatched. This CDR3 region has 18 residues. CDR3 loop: CASRAGTSVDFKTGELFF. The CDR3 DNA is TGCGCCAGCAGGGCCGGGACTAGCGTCGACTTTAAAACCGGGGAGCTGTTTTTT.

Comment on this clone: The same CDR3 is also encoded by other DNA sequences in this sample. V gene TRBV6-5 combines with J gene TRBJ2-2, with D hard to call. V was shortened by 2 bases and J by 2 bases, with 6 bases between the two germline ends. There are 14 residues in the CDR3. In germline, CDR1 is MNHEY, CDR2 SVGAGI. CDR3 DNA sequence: TGTGCCAGCAGTTACGGAGAAAACACCGGGGAGCTGTTTTTT. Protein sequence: CASSYGENTGELFF.

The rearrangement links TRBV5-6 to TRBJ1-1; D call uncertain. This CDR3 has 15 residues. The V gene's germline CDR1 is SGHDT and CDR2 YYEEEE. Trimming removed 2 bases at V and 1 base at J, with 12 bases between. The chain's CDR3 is CASSFDGVGNTEAFF. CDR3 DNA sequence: TGTGCCAGCAGCTTTGATGGGGTTGGGAACACTGAAGCTTTCTTT.

The CDR3 reads CASSWEAGNQPQHF. For the CDR3, the DNA is TGTGCCAGCAGTTGGGAAGCAGGCAATCAGCCCCAGCATTTT. This chain links TRBV28 with TRBJ1-5; D call uncertain. The CDR3 loop spans 14 amino acids. Germline V gene sequence: CDR1 MDHEN, CDR2 SYDVKM. V shed 4 bases and J shed 2 bases, with 9 bases lying between them.

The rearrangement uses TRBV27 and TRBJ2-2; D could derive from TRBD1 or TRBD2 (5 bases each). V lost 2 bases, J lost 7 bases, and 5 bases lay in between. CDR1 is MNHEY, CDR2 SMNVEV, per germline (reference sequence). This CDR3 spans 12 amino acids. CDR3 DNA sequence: TGTGCCAGCAGTTTAGGGGGCGGGGAGCTGTTTTTT. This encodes CASSLGGGELFF.

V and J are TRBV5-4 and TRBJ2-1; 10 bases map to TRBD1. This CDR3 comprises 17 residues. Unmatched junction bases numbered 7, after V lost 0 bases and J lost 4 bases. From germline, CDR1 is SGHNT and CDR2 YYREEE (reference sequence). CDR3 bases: TGTGCCAGCAGCTTGGGCCCCGGGACAGGGGTTTACAATGAGCAGTTCTTC. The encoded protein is CASSLGPGTGVYNEQFF.

The CDR3 is CASSQVQREPDGELFF. CDR3 sequence (DNA): TGCGCCAGCAGCCAAGTCCAGCGGGAGCCGGACGGGGAGCTGTTTTTT. The chain recombines TRBV4-1 with TRBJ2-2, with 8 bases that match TRBD2. Trimming at V came to 1 base and at J to 7 bases, leaving 8 bases not matched to a gene. The CDR3 contains 16 residues. The V gene's germline CDR1 is MGHRA and CDR2 YSYEKL.

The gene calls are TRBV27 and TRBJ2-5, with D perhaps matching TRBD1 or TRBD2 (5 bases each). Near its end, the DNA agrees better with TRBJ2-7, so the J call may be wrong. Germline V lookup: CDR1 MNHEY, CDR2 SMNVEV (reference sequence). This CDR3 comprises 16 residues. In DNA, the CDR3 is TGTGCCAGCAGTTTAAGCCCGGGGACCCCTTACTACGAGCAGTACTTC. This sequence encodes CASSLSPGTPYYEQYF.

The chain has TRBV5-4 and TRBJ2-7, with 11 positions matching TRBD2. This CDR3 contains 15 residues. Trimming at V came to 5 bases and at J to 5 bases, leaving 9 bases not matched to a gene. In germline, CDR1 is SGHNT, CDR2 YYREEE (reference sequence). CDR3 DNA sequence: TGTGCCAGCAGTGCGAGACTAGCGGGAAAGGACGAGCAGTACTTC. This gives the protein CASSARLAGKDEQYF.

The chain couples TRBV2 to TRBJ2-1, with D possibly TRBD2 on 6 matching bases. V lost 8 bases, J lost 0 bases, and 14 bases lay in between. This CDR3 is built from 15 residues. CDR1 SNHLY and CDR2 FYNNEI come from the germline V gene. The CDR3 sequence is CASLPGSPSYNEQFF. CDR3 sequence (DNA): TGTGCCAGCCTCCCCGGGAGCCCCTCCTACAATGAGCAGTTCTTC.

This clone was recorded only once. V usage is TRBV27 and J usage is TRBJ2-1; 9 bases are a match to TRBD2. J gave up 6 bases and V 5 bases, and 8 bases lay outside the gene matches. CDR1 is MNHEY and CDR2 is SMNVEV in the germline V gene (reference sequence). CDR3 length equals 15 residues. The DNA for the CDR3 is TGTGCCAGCAGTCCCTCGGGACTAGCATCCAATGAGCAGTTCTTC. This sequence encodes CASSPSGLASNEQFF.

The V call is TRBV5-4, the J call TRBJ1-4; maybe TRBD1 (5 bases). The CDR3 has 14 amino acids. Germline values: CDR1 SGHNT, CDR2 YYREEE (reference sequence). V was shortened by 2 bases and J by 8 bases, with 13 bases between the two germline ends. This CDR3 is CASSFPGTEEKLFF. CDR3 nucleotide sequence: TGTGCCAGCAGCTTCCCCGGGACGGAAGAAAAACTGTTTTTT.

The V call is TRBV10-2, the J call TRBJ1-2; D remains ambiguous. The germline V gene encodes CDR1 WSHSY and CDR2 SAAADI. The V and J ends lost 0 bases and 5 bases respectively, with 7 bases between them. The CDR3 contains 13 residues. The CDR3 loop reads CASSESTDYGYTF. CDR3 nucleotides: TGCGCCAGCAGTGAGTCGACGGATTATGGCTACACCTTC.

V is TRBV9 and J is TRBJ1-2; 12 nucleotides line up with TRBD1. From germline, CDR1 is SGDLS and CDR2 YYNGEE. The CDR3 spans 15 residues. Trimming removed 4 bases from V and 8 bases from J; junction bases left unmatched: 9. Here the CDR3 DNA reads TGTGCCAGCAGCCATTCCGGGACAGGGGGCGAAGGCTACACCTTC. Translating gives CASSHSGTGGEGYTF.

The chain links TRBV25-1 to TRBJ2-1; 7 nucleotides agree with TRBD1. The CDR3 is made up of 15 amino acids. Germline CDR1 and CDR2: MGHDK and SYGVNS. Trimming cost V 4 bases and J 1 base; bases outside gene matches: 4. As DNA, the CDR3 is TGTGCCAGCAGTGGGGGACAGCAGTCCTACAATGAGCAGTTCTTC. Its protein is CASSGGQQSYNEQFF.

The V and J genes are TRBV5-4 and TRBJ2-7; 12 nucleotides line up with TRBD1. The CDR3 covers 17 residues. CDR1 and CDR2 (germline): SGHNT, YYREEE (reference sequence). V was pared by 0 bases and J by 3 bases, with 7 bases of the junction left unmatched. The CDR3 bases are TGTGCCAGCAGCTTGGGGGGACAGGGGGCGCATATCTACGAGCAGTACTTC. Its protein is CASSLGGQGAHIYEQYF.

CDR3 nucleotide sequence: TGTGCCAGCAGCTTAGACCCAAACACCGGGGAGCTGTTTTTT. Encoded protein: CASSLDPNTGELFF. The rearrangement uses TRBV11-2 and TRBJ2-2; D remains ambiguous. CDR1 is SGHAT and CDR2 is FQNNGV in the germline V gene. V was trimmed by 0 bases and J by 2 bases, leaving 4 bases between them. The CDR3 is 14 amino acids.

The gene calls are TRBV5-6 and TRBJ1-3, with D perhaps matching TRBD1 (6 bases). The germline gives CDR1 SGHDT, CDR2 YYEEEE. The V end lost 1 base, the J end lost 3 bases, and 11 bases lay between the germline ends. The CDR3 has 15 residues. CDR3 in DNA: TGTGCCAGCAGCTTGTTTTCAGGGGATGGAAACACCATATATTTT. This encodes CASSLFSGDGNTIYF.

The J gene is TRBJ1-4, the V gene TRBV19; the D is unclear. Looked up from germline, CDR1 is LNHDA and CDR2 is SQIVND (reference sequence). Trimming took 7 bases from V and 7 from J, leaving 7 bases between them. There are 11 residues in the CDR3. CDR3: CASNLGEKLFF. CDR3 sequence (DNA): TGTGCCAGTAACCTGGGTGAAAAACTGTTTTTT. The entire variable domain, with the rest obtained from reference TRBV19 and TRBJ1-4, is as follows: DGGITQSPKYLFRKEGQNVTLSCEQNLNHDAMYWYRQDPGQGLRLIYYSQIVNDFQKGDIAEGYSVSREKKESFPLTVTSAQKNPTAFYLCASNLGEKLFFGSGTQLSVL.

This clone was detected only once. The chain's CDR3 is CASSVGSATEAFF. Written as DNA, the CDR3 is TGTGCCAGCAGCGTAGGGTCCGCCACTGAAGCTTTCTTT. This chain links TRBV9 with TRBJ1-1, with D hard to call. V was trimmed by 0 bases and J by 4 bases, leaving 7 bases between them. Germline values: CDR1 SGDLS, CDR2 YYNGEE. The CDR3 extends over 13 amino acids.

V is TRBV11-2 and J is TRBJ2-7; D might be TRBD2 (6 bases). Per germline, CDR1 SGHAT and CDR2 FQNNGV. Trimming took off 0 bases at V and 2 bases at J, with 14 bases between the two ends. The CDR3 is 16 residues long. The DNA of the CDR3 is TGTGCCAGCAGCTTAGAAATCGGGGAGGTGACCTACGAGCAGTACTTC. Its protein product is CASSLEIGEVTYEQYF.

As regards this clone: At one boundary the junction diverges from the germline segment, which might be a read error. CDR3 residues: CASSLDLGQADF. In DNA, the CDR3 is TGTGCCAGCAGCTTAGATCTGGGACAGGCAGACTTC. The chain employs TRBV11-2 and TRBJ2-7; 8 bases are a match to TRBD1. The CDR3 length is 12 residues. CDR1 is SGHAT, CDR2 FQNNGV, per germline.

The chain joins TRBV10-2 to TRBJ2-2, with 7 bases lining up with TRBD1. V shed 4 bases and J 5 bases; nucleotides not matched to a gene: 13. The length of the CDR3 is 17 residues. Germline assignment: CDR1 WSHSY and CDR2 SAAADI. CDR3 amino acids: CASSGNRRTGGTGELFF. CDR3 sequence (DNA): TGCGCCAGCAGTGGGAACCGACGGACAGGCGGAACCGGGGAGCTGTTTTTT.

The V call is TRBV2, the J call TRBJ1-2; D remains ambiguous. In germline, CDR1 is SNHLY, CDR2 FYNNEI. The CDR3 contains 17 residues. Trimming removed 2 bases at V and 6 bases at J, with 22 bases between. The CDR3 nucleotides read TGTGCCAGCAGTGAAAATCCTCTAGGTGGCGTCGCGGATGGCTACACCTTC. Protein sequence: CASSENPLGGVADGYTF.

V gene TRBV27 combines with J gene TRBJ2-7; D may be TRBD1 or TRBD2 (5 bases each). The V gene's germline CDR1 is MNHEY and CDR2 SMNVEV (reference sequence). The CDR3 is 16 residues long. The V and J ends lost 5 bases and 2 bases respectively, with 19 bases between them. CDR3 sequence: CASSPSLGTAAYEQYF. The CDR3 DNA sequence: TGTGCCAGCAGTCCATCTCTCGGGACGGCAGCCTACGAGCAGTACTTC.

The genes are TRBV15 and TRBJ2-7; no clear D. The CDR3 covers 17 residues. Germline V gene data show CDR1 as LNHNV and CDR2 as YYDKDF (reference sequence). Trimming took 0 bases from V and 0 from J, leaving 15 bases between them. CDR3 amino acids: CATSRDVRLMPSYEQYF. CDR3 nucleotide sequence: TGTGCCACCAGCAGAGATGTAAGGTTGATGCCCTCCTACGAGCAGTACTTC.

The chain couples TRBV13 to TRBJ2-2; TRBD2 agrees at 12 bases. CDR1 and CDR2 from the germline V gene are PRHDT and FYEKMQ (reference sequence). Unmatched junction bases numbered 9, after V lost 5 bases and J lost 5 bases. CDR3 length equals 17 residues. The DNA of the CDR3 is TGTGCCAGCAGCGCCAAGGGGACTAGCGGGTATACCGGGGAGCTGTTTTTT. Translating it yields CASSAKGTSGYTGELFF.

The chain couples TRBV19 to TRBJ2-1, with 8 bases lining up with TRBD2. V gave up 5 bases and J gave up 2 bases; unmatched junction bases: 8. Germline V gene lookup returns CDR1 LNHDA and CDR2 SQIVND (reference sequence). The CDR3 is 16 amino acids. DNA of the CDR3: TGTGCCAGTAGTTTAGTGACTAGCGCGACCTACAATGAGCAGTTCTTC. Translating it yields CASSLVTSATYNEQFF.